This T cell receptor beta chain derives from a study of beta chain features in type 1 diabetes. Study summary: Examination covered around 100 million sorted cells spanning all samples. General observations from the study: Patients' naive, central memory and regulatory TCRB repertoires appeared more alike than those of healthy donors. An over-representation of cells with high TCR expression could result from cDNA sequencing.

The V end was cut by 5 bases, the J end by 4 bases, with 17 bases between. This CDR3 has 16 residues. Germline CDR1 reads SEHNR; CDR2 reads FQNEAQ (reference sequence). The table lists this clone with a few counts. Its target is unknown. The investigators reverse transcribed all of the isolated RNA, so they sequenced expressed TCRB transcripts. Sequenced by immunoSEQ multiplex PCR; TCRdb stores in-frame clones only, minus some. There are over 700,000 clones in the sample; under 20% occur only once, and 0.02% to 0.025% lies in the top ten. Stem cell-like memory, regulatory, central memory and naive CD4+ cells were sorted via CD45RO/CCR7/CD25/CD127/CD95/CD27.

The chain recombines TRBV7-9 with TRBJ2-2; no reliable D call. Sequenced input: naive CD4+ T cells from blood. This sequence originates from a woman aged 18-29 years in good health. CDR3: CASSQVALRVTGELFF. In DNA, the CDR3 is TGTGCCAGCAGCCAGGTTGCCCTACGAGTCACCGGGGAGCTGTTTTTT.